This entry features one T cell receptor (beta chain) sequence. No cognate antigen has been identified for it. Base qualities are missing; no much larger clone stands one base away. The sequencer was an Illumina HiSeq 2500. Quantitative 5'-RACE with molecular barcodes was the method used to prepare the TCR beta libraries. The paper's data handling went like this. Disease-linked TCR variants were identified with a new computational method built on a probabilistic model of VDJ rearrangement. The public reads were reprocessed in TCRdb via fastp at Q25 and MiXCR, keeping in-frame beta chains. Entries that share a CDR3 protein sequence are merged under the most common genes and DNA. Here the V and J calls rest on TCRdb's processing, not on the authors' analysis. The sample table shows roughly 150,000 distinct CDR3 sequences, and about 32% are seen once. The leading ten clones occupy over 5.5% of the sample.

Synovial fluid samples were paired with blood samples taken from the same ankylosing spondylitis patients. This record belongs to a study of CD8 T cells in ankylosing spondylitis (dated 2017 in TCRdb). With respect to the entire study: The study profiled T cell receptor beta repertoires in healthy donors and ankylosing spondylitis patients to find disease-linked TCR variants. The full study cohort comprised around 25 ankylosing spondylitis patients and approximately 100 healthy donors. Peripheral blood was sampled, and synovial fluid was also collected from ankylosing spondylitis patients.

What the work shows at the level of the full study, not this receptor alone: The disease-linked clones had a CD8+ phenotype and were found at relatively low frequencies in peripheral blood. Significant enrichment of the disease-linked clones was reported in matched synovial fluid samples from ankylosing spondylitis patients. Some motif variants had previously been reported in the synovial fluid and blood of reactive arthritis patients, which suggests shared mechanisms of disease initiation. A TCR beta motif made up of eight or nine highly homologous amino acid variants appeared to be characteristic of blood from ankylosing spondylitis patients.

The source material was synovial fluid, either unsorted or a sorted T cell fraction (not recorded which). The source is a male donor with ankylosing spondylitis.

The DNA sequence is as follows: TGTGCCAGCAGTCGGGGTAACTATGGCTACACCTTC. It is translated as CASSRGNYGYTF. The chain uses TRBV28 and TRBJ1-2; no confident D gene assignment can be made. Per the germline V gene, MDHEN is the CDR1 and SYDVKM is the CDR2. V is pared back by 5 bases and J by 1 base, with 5 bases lying between the germline termini. From cysteine to phenylalanine, the CDR3 is 12 amino acids long. The sequence is cut down to CDR3 DNA, 36 bases in frame from base 1.